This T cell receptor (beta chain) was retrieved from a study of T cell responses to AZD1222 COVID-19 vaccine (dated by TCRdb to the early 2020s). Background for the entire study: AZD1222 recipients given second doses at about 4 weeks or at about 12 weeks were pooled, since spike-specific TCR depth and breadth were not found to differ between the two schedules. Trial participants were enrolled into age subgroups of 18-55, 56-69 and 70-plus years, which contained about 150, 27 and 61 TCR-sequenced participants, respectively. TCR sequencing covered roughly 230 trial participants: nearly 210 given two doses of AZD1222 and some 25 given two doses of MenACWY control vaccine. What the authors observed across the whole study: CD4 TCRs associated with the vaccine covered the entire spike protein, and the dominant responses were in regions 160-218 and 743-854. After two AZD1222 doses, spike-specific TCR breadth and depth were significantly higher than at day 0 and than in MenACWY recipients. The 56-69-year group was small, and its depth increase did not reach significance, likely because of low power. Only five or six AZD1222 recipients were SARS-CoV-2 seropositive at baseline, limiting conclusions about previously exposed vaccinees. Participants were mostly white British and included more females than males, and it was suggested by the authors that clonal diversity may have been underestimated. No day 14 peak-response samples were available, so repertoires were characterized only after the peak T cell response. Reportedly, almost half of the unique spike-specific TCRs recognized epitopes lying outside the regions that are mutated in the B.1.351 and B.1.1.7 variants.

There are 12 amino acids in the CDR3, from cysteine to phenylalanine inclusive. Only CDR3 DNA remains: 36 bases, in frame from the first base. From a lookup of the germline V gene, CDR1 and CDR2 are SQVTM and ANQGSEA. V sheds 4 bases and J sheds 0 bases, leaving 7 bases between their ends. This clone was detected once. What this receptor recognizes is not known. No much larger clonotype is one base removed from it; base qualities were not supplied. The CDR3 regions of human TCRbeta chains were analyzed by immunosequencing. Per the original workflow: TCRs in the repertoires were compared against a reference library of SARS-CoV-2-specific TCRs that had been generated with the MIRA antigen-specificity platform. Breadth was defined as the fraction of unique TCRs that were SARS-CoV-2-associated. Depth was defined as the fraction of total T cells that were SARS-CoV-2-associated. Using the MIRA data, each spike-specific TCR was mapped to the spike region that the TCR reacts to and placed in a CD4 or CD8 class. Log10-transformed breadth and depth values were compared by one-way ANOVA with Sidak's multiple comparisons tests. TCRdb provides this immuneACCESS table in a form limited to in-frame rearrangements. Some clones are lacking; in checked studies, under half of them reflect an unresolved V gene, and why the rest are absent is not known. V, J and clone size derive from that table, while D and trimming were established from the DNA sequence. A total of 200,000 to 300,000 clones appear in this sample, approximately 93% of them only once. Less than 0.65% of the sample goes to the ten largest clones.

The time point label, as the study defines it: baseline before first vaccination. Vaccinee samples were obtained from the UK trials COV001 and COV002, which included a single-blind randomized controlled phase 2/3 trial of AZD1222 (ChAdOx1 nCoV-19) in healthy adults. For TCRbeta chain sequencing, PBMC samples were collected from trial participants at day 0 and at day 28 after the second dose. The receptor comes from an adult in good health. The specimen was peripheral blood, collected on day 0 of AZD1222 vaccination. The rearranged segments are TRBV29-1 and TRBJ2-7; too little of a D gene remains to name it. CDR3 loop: CSVVVASYEQYF. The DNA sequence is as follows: TGCAGCGTTGTGGTGGCCTCCTACGAGCAGTACTTC.